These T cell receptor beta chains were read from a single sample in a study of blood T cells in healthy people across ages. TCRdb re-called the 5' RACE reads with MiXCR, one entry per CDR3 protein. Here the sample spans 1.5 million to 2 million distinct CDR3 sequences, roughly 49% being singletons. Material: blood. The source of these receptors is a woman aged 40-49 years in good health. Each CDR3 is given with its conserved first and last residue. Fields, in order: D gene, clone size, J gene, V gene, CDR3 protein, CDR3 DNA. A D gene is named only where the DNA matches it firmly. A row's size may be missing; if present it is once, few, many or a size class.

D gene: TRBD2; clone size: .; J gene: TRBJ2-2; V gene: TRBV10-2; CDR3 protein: CASSGAGDAGELFF; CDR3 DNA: TGCGCCAGCAGTGGAGCGGGGGATGCCGGGGAGCTGTTTTTT
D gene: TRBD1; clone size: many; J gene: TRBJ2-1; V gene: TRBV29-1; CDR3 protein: CSLKAPGQGAGEQFF; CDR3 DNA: TGCAGCCTGAAAGCTCCGGGACAGGGGGCTGGTGAGCAGTTCTTC
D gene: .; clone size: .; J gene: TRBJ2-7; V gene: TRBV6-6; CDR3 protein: CASSGTEGGGEQYF; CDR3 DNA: TGTGCCAGCAGTGGGACCGAAGGTGGGGGCGAGCAGTACTTC
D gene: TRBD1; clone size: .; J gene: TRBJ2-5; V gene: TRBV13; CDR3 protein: CASSPTGQGVQETQYF; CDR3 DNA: TGTGCCAGCAGCCCGACGGGACAGGGGGTTCAAGAGACCCAGTACTTC
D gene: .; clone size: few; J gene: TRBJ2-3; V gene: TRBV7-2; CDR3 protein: CASSLVFADTQYF; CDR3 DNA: TGTGCCAGCAGCTTAGTCTTCGCAGATACGCAGTATTTT
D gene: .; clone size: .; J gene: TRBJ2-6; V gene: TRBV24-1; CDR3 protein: CATSEDPPGANVLTF; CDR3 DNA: TGTGCCACCAGTGAAGACCCGCCTGGGGCCAACGTCCTGACTTTC
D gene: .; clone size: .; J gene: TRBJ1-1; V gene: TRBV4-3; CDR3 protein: CASSSTRNLNTEAFF; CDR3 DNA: TGCGCCAGCAGCTCTACCAGGAATCTGAACACTGAAGCTTTCTTT
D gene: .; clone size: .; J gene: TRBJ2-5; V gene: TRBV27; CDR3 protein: CASSLIPSETQYF; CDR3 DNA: TGTGCCAGCAGTCTTATACCCTCAGAGACCCAGTACTTC
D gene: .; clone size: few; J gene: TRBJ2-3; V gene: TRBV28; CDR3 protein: CASSLLAGSPLTQYF; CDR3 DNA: TGTGCCAGCAGTTTATTGGCGGGATCCCCCTTGACGCAGTATTTT
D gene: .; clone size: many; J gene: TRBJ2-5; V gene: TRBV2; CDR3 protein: CASKYQETQYF; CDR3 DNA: TGTGCCAGCAAGTACCAAGAGACCCAGTACTTC
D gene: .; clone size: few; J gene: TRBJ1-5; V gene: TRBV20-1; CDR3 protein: CSARGQGFDQPQHF; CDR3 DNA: TGCAGTGCTAGAGGTCAGGGGTTTGATCAGCCCCAGCATTTT
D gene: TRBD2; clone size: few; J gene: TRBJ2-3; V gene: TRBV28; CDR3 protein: CASSPTVTSGLTDTQYF; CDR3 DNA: TGTGCCAGCAGTCCGACTGTGACTAGCGGGCTCACAGATACGCAGTATTTT
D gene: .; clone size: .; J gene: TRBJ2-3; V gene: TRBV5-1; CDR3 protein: CASSSASAGPTDTQYF; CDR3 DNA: TGCGCCAGCAGTTCCGCGTCGGCGGGCCCCACAGATACGCAGTATTTT
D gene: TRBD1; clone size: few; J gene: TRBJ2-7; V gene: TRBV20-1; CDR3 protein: CSALNLDRVYEQYF; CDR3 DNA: TGCAGTGCTCTAAATCTGGACAGGGTCTACGAGCAGTACTTC
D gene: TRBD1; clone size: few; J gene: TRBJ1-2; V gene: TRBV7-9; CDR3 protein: CASSFGQEGYTF; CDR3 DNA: TGTGCCAGCAGCTTTGGACAGGAGGGCTACACCTTC
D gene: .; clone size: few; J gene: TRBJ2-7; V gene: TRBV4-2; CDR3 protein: CASSQERTAYEQYF; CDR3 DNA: TGTGCCAGCAGCCAAGAGCGGACTGCCTACGAGCAGTACTTC
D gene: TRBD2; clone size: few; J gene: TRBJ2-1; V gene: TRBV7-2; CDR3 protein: CASSLAAPSGALEQFF; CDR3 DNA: TGTGCCAGCAGCTTAGCCGCCCCTAGCGGGGCTCTAGAGCAGTTCTTC
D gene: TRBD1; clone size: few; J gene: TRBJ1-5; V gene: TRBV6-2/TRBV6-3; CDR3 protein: CASSYSRGKNQPQHF; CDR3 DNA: TGTGCCAGCAGTTACAGCAGGGGGAAAAATCAGCCCCAGCATTTT
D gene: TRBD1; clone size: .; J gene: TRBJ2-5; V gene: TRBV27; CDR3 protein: CASSLLRTGRETQYF; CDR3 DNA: TGTGCCAGCAGTTTACTCCGGACAGGGAGGGAGACCCAGTACTTC
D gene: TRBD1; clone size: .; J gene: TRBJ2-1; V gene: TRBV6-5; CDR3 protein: CASTQGDRRYNEQFF; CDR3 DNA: TGTGCCAGCACCCAAGGGGACAGGAGATACAATGAGCAGTTCTTC
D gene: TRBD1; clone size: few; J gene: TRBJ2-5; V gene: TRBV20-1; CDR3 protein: CSARSNRGIQETQYF; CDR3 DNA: TGCAGTGCTAGATCTAACAGGGGAATCCAAGAGACCCAGTACTTC
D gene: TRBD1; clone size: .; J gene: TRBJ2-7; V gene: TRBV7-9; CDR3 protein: CAGSSYRDRHSYEQYF; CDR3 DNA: TGTGCCGGCAGCTCGTACCGGGACAGGCACTCCTACGAGCAGTACTTC
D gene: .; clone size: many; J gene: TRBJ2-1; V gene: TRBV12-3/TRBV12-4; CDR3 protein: CASSLGRYNEQFF; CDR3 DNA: TGTGCCAGCAGCTTAGGGCGGTACAATGAGCAGTTCTTC
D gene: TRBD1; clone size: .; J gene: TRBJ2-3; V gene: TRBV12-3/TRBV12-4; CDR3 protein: CASNLGGQGRVTQYF; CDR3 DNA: TGTGCCAGCAACCTAGGGGGACAGGGGCGGGTTACGCAGTATTTT
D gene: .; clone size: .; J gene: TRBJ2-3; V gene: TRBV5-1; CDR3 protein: CASSYATSGAGDTQYF; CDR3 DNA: TGCGCCAGCAGTTACGCCACTAGTGGGGCAGGGGATACGCAGTATTTT
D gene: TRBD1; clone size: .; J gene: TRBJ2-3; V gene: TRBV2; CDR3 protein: CASGQGFTDTQYF; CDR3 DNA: TGTGCCAGCGGACAGGGGTTTACAGATACGCAGTATTTT
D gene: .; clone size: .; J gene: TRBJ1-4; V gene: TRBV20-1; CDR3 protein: CSVHHPGRVNEKLFF; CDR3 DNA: TGCAGTGTACATCACCCTGGGAGGGTTAATGAAAAACTGTTTTTT
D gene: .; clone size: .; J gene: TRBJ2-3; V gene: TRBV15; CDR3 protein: CATSREPGTTDTQYF; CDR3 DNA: TGTGCCACCAGCAGAGAACCAGGGACCACAGATACGCAGTATTTT
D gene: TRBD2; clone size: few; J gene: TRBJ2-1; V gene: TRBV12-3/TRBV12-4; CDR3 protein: CASSPGRVLAGGPNEQFF; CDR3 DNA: TGTGCCAGCAGTCCCGGCCGGGTTCTAGCGGGGGGGCCGAATGAGCAGTTCTTC
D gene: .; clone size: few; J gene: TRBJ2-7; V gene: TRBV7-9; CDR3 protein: CASSPSSSPEQYF; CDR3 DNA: TGTGCCAGCAGCCCATCCTCCTCTCCCGAGCAGTACTTC
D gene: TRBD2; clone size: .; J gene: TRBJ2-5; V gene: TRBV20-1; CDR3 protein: CSAREGLAAKTQYF; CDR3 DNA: TGCAGTGCTAGAGAGGGACTAGCGGCGAAGACCCAGTACTTC
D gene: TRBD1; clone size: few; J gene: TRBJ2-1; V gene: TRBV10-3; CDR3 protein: CAISEAGTGKNNEQFF; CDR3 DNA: TGTGCCATCAGTGAAGCCGGGACAGGGAAAAACAATGAGCAGTTCTTC
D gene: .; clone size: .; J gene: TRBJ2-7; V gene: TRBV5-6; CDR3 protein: CASSLPTLYEQYF; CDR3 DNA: TGTGCCAGCAGCTTGCCCACCCTCTACGAGCAGTACTTC
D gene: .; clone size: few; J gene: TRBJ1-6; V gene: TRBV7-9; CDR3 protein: CASSPQGSANSPLHF; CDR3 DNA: TGTGCCAGCAGCCCCCAGGGTTCTGCTAATTCACCCCTCCACTTT
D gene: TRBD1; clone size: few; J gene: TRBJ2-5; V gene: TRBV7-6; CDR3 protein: CASSLDPPGGGWETQYF; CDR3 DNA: TGTGCCAGCAGCTTAGACCCCCCAGGGGGCGGATGGGAGACCCAGTACTTC
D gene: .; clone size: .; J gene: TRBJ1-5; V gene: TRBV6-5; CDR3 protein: CASSYCRLDSNQPQHF; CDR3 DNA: TGTGCCAGCAGTTATTGTCGATTAGATAGCAATCAGCCCCAGCATTTT
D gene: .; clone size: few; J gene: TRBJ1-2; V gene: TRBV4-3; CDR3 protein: CASSQEWIRNQVYTF; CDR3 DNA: TGCGCCAGCAGCCAAGAATGGATTAGAAATCAGGTCTACACCTTC
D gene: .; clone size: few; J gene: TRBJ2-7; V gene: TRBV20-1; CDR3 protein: CSARGRGRSSYEQYF; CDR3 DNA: TGCAGTGCTAGGGGACGCGGACGGTCGTCCTACGAGCAGTACTTC
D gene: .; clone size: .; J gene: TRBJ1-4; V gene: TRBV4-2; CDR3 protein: CASSQSPGREKLFF; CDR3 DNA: TGTGCCAGCAGCCAAAGTCCGGGACGTGAAAAACTGTTTTTT
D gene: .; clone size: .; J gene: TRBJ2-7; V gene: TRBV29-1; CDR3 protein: CSVESLEQNTYEQYF; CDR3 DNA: TGCAGCGTTGAAAGTCTCGAGCAGAATACCTACGAGCAGTACTTC
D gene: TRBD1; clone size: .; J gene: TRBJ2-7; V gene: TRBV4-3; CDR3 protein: CASSQDIPGTATSYEQYF; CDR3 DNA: TGCGCCAGCAGCCAAGATATCCCCGGGACAGCCACCTCCTACGAGCAGTACTTC
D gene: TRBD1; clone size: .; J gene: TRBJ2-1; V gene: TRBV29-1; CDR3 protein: CSVLPDRIPNNEQFF; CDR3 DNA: TGCAGCGTTTTACCGGACAGGATCCCTAACAATGAGCAGTTCTTC
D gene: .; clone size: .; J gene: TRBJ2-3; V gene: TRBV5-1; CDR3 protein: CASSLQGADLDTQYF; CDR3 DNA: TGCGCCAGCAGCCTACAGGGCGCAGATTTAGATACGCAGTATTTT
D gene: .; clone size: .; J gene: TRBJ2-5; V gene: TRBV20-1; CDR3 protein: CSARSGRERQETQYF; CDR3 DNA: TGCAGTGCTAGAAGCGGCAGGGAGAGACAAGAGACCCAGTACTTC
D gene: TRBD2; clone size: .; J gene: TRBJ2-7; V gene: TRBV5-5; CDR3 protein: CASSIGTSGSYEQYF; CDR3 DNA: TGTGCCAGCTCGATAGGGACTAGCGGGTCATACGAGCAGTACTTC
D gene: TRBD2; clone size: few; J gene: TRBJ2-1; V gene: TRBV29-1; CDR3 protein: CSVTSSGGPSYNEQFF; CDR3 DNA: TGCAGCGTTACCTCTAGCGGGGGGCCTTCCTACAATGAGCAGTTCTTC
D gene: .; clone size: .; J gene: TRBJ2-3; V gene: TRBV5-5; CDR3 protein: CASSWTSRDTQYF; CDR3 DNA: TGCGCCAGCAGCTGGACCAGCCGAGATACGCAGTATTTT
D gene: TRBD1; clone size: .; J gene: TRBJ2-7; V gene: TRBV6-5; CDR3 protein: CASSWDRGILGEQYF; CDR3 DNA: TGTGCCAGCAGCTGGGACAGGGGAATTTTGGGTGAGCAGTACTTC
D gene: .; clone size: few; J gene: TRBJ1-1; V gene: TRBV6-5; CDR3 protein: CASAWDGEAFF; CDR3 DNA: TGTGCCAGCGCCTGGGACGGTGAAGCTTTCTTT
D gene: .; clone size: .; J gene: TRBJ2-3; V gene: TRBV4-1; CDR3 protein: CASSHRTRTDTQYF; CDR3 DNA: TGCGCCAGCAGCCATAGGACTCGAACAGATACGCAGTATTTT